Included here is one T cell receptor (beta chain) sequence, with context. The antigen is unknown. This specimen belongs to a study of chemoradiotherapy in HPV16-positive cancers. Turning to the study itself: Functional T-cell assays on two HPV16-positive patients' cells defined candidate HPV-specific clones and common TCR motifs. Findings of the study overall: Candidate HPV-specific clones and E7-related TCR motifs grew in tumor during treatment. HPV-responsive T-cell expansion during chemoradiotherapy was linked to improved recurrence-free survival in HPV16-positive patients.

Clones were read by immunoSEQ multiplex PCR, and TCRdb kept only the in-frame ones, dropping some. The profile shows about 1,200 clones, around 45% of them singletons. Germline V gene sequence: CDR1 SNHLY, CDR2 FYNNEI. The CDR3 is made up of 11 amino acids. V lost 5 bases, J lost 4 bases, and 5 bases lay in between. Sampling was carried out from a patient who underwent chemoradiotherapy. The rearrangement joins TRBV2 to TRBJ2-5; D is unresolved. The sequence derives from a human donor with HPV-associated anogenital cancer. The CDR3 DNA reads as TGTGCCAGCAGTACCAGAGAGACCCAGTACTTC. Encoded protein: CASSTRETQYF. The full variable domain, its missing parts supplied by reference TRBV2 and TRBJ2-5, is EPEVTQTPSHQVTQMGQEVILRCVPISNHLYFYWYRQILGQKVEFLVSFYNNEISEKSEIFDDQFSVERPDGSNFTLKIRSTKLEDSAMYFCASSTRETQYFGPGTRLLVL.